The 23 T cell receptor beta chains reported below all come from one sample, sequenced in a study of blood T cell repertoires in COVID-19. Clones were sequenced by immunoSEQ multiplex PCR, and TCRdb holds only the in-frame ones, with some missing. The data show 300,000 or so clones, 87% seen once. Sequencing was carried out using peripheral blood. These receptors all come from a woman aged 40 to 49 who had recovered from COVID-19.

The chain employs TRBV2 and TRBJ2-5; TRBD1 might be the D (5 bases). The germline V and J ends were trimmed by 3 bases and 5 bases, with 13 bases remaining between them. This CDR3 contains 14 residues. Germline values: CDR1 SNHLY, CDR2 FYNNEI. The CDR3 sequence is CASSDGRARETQYF. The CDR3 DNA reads TGTGCCAGCAGTGACGGCAGGGCCAGGGAGACCCAGTACTTC.

CDR3 residues: CASTTGQGSTEAFF. CDR3 bases: TGTGCCAGCACCACCGGGCAGGGGAGCACTGAAGCTTTCTTT. The chain joins TRBV11-2 to TRBJ1-1, with D possibly matching TRBD1 (6 bases). From germline, CDR1 is SGHAT and CDR2 FQNNGV. This CDR3 comprises 14 residues. V was cut by 7 bases and J by 4 bases, with 16 bases left in between.

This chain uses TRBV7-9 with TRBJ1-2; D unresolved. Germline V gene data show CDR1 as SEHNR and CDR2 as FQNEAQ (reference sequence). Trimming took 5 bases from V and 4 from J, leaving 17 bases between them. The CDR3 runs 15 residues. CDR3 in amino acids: CASSPEEGLVYGYTF. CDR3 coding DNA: TGTGCCAGCAGCCCCGAAGAGGGTTTGGTCTATGGCTACACCTTC. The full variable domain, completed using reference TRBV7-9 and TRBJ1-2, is DTGVSQNPRHKITKRGQNVTFRCDPISEHNRLYWYRQTLGQGPEFLTYFQNEAQLEKSRLLSDRFSAERPKGSFSTLEIQRTEQGDSAMYLCASSPEEGLVYGYTFGSGTRLTVV.

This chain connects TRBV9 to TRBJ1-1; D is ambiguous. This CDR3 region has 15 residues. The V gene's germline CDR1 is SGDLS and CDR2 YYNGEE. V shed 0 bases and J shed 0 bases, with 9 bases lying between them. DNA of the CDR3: TGTGCCAGCAGCGTAGGGGGAGTGATGAACACTGAAGCTTTCTTT. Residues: CASSVGGVMNTEAFF.

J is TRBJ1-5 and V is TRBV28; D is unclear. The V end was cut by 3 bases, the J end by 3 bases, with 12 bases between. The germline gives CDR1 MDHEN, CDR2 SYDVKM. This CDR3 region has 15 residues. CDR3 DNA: TGTGCCAGCAGTTTCCTTCTCAGACACAATCAGCCCCAGCATTTT. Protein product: CASSFLLRHNQPQHF.

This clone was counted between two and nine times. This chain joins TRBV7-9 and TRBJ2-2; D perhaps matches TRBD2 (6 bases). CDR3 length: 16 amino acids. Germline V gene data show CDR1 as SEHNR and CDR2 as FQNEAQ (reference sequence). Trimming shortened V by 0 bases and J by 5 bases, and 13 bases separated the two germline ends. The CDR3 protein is CASSLASWEETGELFF. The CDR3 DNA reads TGTGCCAGCAGCTTAGCAAGTTGGGAGGAGACCGGGGAGCTGTTTTTT.

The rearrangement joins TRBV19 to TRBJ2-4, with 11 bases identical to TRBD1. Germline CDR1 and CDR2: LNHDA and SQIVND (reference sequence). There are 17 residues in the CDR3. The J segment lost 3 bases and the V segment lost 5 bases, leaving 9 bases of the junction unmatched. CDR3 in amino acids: CASSPRTGGWFKNIQYF. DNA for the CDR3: TGTGCCAGTAGTCCGCGGACAGGGGGCTGGTTCAAAAACATTCAGTACTTC.

DNA of the CDR3: TGTGCCAGCAGCCCGCAGGACAGGAGGGACACCATATATTTT. Translation gives CASSPQDRRDTIYF. This sequence joins TRBV7-9 and TRBJ1-3; TRBD1 matches at 7 bases. Germline loops: CDR1 SEHNR, CDR2 FQNEAQ (reference sequence). This CDR3 region has 14 residues. V lost 5 bases, J lost 8 bases, and 9 bases stayed unmatched.

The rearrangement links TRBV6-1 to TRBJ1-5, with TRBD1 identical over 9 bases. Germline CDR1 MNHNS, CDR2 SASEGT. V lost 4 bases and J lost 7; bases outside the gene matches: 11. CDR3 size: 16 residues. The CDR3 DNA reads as TGTGCCAGCAGTGTGGGGACAGGGTCGGGACGACAGCCCCAGCATTTT. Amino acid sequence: CASSVGTGSGRQPQHF.

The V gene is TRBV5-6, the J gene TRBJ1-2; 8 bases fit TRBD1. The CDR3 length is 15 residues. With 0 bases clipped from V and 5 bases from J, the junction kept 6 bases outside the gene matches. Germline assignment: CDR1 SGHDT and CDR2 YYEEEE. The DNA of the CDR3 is TGTGCCAGCAGCTTGGGGGGACAGGAAAGGTATGGCTACACCTTC. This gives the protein CASSLGGQERYGYTF.

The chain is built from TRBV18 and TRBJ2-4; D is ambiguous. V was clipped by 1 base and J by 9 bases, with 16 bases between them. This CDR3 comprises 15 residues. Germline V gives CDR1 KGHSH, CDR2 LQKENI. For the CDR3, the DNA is TGTGCCAGCTCACCACTAGCCCTACAAGATAGCATTCAGTACTTC. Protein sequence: CASSPLALQDSIQYF.

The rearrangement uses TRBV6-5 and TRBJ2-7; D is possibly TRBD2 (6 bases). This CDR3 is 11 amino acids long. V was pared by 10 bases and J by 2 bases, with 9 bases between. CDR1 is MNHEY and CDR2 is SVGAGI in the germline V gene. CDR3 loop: CATGVTYEQYF. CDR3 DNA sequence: TGTGCCACGGGGGTTACCTACGAGCAGTACTTC.

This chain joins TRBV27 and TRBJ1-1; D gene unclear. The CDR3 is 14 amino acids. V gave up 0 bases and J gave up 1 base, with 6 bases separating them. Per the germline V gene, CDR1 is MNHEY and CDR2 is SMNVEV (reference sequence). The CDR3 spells CASSLSERNTEAFF. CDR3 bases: TGTGCCAGCAGTTTATCGGAGCGGAACACTGAAGCTTTCTTT.

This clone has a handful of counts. CDR3 sequence (DNA): TGTGCCAGCAGCCCCTCGGCGGGCCACGAGCAGTACTTC. Encoded protein: CASSPSAGHEQYF. This chain uses TRBV7-3 with TRBJ2-7; D is possibly TRBD2 (5 bases). CDR3 size: 13 residues. Germline V gene lookup returns CDR1 SGHTA and CDR2 FQGTGA. Trimming took off 5 bases at V and 5 bases at J, with 13 bases between the two ends.

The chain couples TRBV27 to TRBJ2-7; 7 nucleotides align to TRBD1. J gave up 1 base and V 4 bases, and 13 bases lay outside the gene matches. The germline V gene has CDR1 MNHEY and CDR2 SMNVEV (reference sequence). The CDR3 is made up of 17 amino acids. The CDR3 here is CASSSDRVGPGSYEQYF. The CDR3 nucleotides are TGTGCCAGCAGTTCTGACAGGGTGGGGCCCGGTTCCTACGAGCAGTACTTC.

The chain's CDR3 is CASSEPGQGAIEKLFF. In nucleotides, the CDR3 is TGTGCCAGCAGTGAACCGGGACAGGGGGCAATTGAAAAACTGTTTTTT. The J gene is TRBJ1-4, the V gene TRBV6-1; TRBD1 aligns across 12 bases. Germline-derived CDR1 and CDR2 are MNHNS and SASEGT. The V gene end was trimmed by 2 bases and the J gene end by 7 bases; junction bases not matched to a gene: 5. The CDR3 contains 16 residues.

DNA for the CDR3: TGTGCCATCAGTGAGCGACTAGCGGGGGCTGGGCATAACAATGAGCAGTTCTTC. The encoded protein is CAISERLAGAGHNNEQFF. V is TRBV10-3 and J is TRBJ2-1; 12 bases align to TRBD2. The CDR3 contains 18 residues. The V gene end was trimmed by 2 bases and the J gene end by 5 bases; junction bases not matched to a gene: 10. Germline CDR1 ENHRY, CDR2 SYGVKD.

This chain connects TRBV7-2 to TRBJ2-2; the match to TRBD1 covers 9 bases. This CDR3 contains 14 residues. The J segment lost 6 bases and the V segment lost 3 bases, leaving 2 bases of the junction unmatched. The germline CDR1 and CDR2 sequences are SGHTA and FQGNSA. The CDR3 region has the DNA TGTGCCAGCAGCTTCGGACAGGGGTCCGGGGAGCTGTTTTTT. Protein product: CASSFGQGSGELFF.

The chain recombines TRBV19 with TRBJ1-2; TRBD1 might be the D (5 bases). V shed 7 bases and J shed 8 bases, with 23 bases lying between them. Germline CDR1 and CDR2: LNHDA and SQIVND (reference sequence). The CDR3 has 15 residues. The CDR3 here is CASTPLNQGAGGYTF. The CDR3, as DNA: TGTGCCAGTACCCCTCTTAATCAGGGAGCGGGAGGCTACACCTTC.

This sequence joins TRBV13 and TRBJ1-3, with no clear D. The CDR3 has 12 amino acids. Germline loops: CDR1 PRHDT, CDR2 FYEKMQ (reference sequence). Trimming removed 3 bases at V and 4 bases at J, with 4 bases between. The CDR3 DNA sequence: TGTGCCAGCAGCTTGAGGGGAAACACCATATATTTT. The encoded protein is CASSLRGNTIYF.

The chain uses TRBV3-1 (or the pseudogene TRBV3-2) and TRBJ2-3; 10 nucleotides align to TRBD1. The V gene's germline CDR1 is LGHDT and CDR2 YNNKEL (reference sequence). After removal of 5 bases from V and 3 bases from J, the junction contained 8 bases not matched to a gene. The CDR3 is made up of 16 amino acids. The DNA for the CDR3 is TGTGCCAGCAGCTTTAGGACAGGGGGTCAGACAGATACGCAGTATTTT. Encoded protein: CASSFRTGGQTDTQYF.

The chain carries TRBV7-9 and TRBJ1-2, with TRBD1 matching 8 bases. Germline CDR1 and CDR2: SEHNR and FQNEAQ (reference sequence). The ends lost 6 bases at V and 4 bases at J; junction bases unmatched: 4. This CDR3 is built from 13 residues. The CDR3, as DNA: TGTGCCAGCAGGTCAGGGGGCTCCTATGGCTACACCTTC. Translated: CASRSGGSYGYTF.

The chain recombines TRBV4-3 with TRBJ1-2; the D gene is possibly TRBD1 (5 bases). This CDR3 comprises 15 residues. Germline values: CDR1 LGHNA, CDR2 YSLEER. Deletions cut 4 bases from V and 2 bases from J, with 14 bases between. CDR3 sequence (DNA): TGCGCCAGCAGCCCAATCAGGGTAGGGAACTATGGCTACACCTTC. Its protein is CASSPIRVGNYGYTF.